These 8 T cell receptor beta chains were all obtained from the same sample, sequenced in a study of CD8+ T cells in alopecia areata. Treatment noted: oral pan-JAK inhibitor, 5-10 mg twice daily. Extracted RNA was reverse transcribed into cDNA, the sequencing template. The data were produced by immunoSEQ multiplex PCR, yet TCRdb's version contains in-frame clones alone and is incomplete. The sample includes about 120,000 clones, 58% of them seen just once. Material: CD8+ T cells sorted from blood, obtained at week 4, from a patient treated with tofacitinib. The source is a human donor with alopecia areata.

This chain uses TRBV29-1 with TRBJ2-3, with no clear D. Germline V gene data show CDR1 as SQVTM and CDR2 as ANQGSEA. Between the trimmed V and J ends, which lost 0 bases and 4 bases, there was a span of 5 bases. This CDR3 comprises 12 residues. The CDR3 is CSVEDRADTQYF. The CDR3 DNA is TGCAGCGTTGAAGATCGAGCAGATACGCAGTATTTT.

This chain connects TRBV28 to TRBJ1-1, with 9 nucleotides matching TRBD1. Germline CDR1 MDHEN, CDR2 SYDVKM. CDR3 size: 14 residues. Losses at the gene ends were 5 bases for V and 6 bases for J; bases not matched to a gene: 7. For the CDR3, the DNA is TGTGCCAGCAGTCGGGACAGGGAGGGGGCTGAAGCTTTCTTT. It specifies CASSRDREGAEAFF.

The chain joins TRBV25-1 to TRBJ2-4; no clear D gene. The CDR3 has 18 amino acids. The germline V and J ends were trimmed by 1 base and 0 bases, with 16 bases remaining between them. Germline loops: CDR1 MGHDK, CDR2 SYGVNS. Here the CDR3 reads CASSEWVGKNKAKNIQYF. The CDR3 nucleotides are TGTGCCAGCAGTGAATGGGTTGGGAAGAATAAAGCCAAAAACATTCAGTACTTC. The entire variable domain, with the rest obtained from reference TRBV25-1 and TRBJ2-4, is as follows: EADIYQTPRYLVIGTGKKITLECSQTMGHDKMYWYQQDPGMELHLIHYSYGVNSTEKGDLSSESTVSRIRTEHFPLTLESARPSHTSQYLCASSEWVGKNKAKNIQYFGAGTRLSVL.

This clone has more than one count but fewer than ten. The chain has TRBV29-1 and TRBJ2-1; D ambiguous. CDR3 length: 14 residues. Germline V gene data show CDR1 as SQVTM and CDR2 as ANQGSEA. The V end lost 0 bases, the J end lost 4 bases, and 10 bases lay between the germline ends. The DNA of the CDR3 is TGCAGCGTTGAAGACGAAAGGCAGTACAATGAGCAGTTCTTC. Protein: CSVEDERQYNEQFF.

The chain carries TRBV5-6 and TRBJ2-7; 7 nucleotides agree with TRBD1. V dropped 4 bases and J dropped 5; count of bases not matched to a gene: 12. The CDR3 spans 15 residues. Germline loops: CDR1 SGHDT, CDR2 YYEEEE. The CDR3 DNA sequence: TGTGCCAGCAGCCCTACCGGGGACAGCCCGGACGAGCAGTACTTC. As protein: CASSPTGDSPDEQYF.

The chain is built from TRBV29-1 and TRBJ1-2, with TRBD1 identical over 8 bases. CDR3 length equals 11 residues. Germline assignment: CDR1 SQVTM and CDR2 ANQGSEA. With 4 bases clipped from V and 11 bases from J, the junction kept 6 bases outside the gene matches. This CDR3 reads CSVVQGQGYTF. The CDR3 bases are TGCAGCGTTGTTCAAGGACAGGGATACACCTTC.

CDR3 bases: TGTGCCAGCAGGGGACAGACAGATACGCAGTATTTT. Its protein is CASRGQTDTQYF. The genes are TRBV6-1 and TRBJ2-3; TRBD1 matches at 7 bases. This CDR3 has 12 amino acids. Looked up from germline, CDR1 is MNHNS and CDR2 is SASEGT. Germline trimming cut 6 bases from V and 3 bases from J; bases unmatched to any gene: 0.

V is TRBV27 and J is TRBJ1-5, with TRBD1 as a possible D gene (6 bases). Per the germline V gene, CDR1 is MNHEY and CDR2 is SMNVEV (reference sequence). V was cut by 3 bases and J by 5 bases, with 14 bases left in between. The CDR3 has 15 amino acids. The CDR3 DNA reads as TGTGCCAGCAGTTTGGGGGCAACGCCAGATCAGCCCCAGCATTTT. Translation: CASSLGATPDQPQHF.